A single sample is the source of the 20 T cell receptor beta chains below, sequenced in a study of beta chain features in type 1 diabetes. TCRB transcripts that were expressed got sequenced, as all of the isolated RNA had been reverse transcribed. The data were produced by immunoSEQ multiplex PCR, yet TCRdb's version contains in-frame clones alone and is incomplete. The sample lists 150,000 to 200,000 clones; approximately 13% were seen once. The specimen was central memory CD4+ T cells from blood. Receptors originate from a woman aged 18-29 years in good health.

This clone has more than one count but fewer than ten. This sequence joins TRBV7-2 and TRBJ1-1; D gene uncertain. The CDR3 runs 13 residues. The germline V gene encodes CDR1 SGHTA and CDR2 FQGNSA. The germline V and J ends were trimmed by 0 bases and 9 bases, with 11 bases remaining between them. In nucleotides, the CDR3 is TGTGCCAGCAGCTTAGCATTTGAGGTGCAAGCTTTCTTT. Residues: CASSLAFEVQAFF.

The chain employs TRBV7-2 and TRBJ2-2; TRBD2 matches 8 bases. V was clipped by 5 bases and J by 6 bases; unmatched bases: 11. The germline CDR1 and CDR2 sequences are SGHTA and FQGNSA. The CDR3 runs 16 residues. CDR3 DNA: TGTGCCAGCAGCCAAGCGGGAGTGAGGGTGTCCGGGGAGCTGTTTTTT. Amino acids: CASSQAGVRVSGELFF.

This chain connects TRBV15 to TRBJ2-5; a possible D gene is TRBD2 (6 bases). Germline CDR1 is LNHNV and CDR2 is YYDKDF (reference sequence). V was cut by 0 bases and J by 4 bases, with 9 bases left in between. This CDR3 region has 14 residues. The DNA for the CDR3 is TGTGCCACCAGCAGAGATGGGCGGGGAGAGACCCAGTACTTC. This gives the protein CATSRDGRGETQYF.

In its sample, this clone was seen a few times. The chain is built from TRBV28 and TRBJ1-2; D is perhaps TRBD1 (5 bases). V was pared by 10 bases and J by 6 bases, with 18 bases between. CDR1 is MDHEN, CDR2 SYDVKM, per germline. This CDR3 region has 13 residues. The CDR3 protein is CATRTGGGDGYTF. The CDR3 DNA follows: TGTGCCACAAGGACCGGAGGAGGGGATGGCTACACCTTC.

This clone showed up just a few times. V is TRBV11-1 and J is TRBJ2-7; TRBD2 aligns across 7 bases. This CDR3 is built from 13 residues. Germline CDR1 SGHAT, CDR2 FQDESV (reference sequence). V lost 3 bases, J lost 4 bases, and 3 bases stayed unmatched. CDR3 DNA: TGTGCCAGCAGCTTGATAGCGGGTTACGAGCAGTACTTC. It specifies CASSLIAGYEQYF.

Ten or more counts support this clone. The J gene is TRBJ2-7, the V gene TRBV5-4; TRBD1 agrees at 9 bases. This CDR3 spans 14 amino acids. Germline lookup yields CDR1 SGHNT and CDR2 YYREEE (reference sequence). V lost 4 bases to trimming and J lost 6 bases; unmatched junction nucleotides: 8. The CDR3 spells CASSPLQGAGEQYF. The CDR3 nucleotides are TGTGCCAGCAGCCCCTTACAGGGGGCTGGCGAGCAGTACTTC.

The gene calls are TRBV28 and TRBJ1-5; no clear D gene. The CDR3 length is 12 residues. Germline CDR1 reads MDHEN; CDR2 reads SYDVKM. Deletions cut 5 bases from V and 8 bases from J, with 10 bases between. The CDR3 DNA reads TGTGCCAGCAGTCTAGGAGGTGAGCCCCAGCATTTT. It encodes CASSLGGEPQHF.

This clone has more than one count but fewer than ten. The chain employs TRBV29-1 and TRBJ2-2, with TRBD2 matching 9 bases. The trim removed 7 bases at V and 5 bases at J, leaving 5 bases unmatched. There are 13 residues in the CDR3. Germline CDR1 is SQVTM and CDR2 is ANQGSEA. The CDR3 DNA is TGCAGCGCCGGGACTAGCCGGACCGGGGAGCTGTTTTTT. It encodes CSAGTSRTGELFF.

The chain is built from TRBV7-2 and TRBJ2-1; D is unresolved. Germline-derived CDR1 and CDR2 are SGHTA and FQGNSA. The CDR3 length is 13 residues. The V end was cut by 2 bases, the J end by 8 bases, with 10 bases between. CDR3 in DNA: TGTGCCAGCAGCTTACGGTTGTACGATGAGCAGTTCTTC. Translated: CASSLRLYDEQFF.

This clone has only a few counts. The chain uses TRBV7-2 and TRBJ2-7, with 8 nucleotides matching TRBD2. Losses at the gene ends were 8 bases for V and 0 bases for J; bases not matched to a gene: 6. The CDR3 is 14 residues long. Per the germline V gene, CDR1 is SGHTA and CDR2 is FQGNSA. CDR3 DNA sequence: TGTGCCAGCTTACCAGGGACTAGCTCCTACGAGCAGTACTTC. Translated, it gives CASLPGTSSYEQYF.

This clone occurred a few times. The chain couples TRBV15 to TRBJ2-6, with 7 bases that match TRBD2. This CDR3 region has 18 residues. With 1 base clipped from V and 1 base from J, the junction kept 7 bases outside the gene matches. Germline loops: CDR1 LNHNV, CDR2 YYDKDF (reference sequence). As DNA, the CDR3 is TGTGCCACCAGCAGAGGTCCGGGAGGCCTTTCTGGGGCCAACGTCCTGACTTTC. This codes for CATSRGPGGLSGANVLTF.

The chain employs TRBV7-9 and TRBJ1-5, with 12 bases lining up with TRBD1. V lost 5 bases to trimming and J lost 8 bases; unmatched junction nucleotides: 7. The length of the CDR3 is 15 residues. Germline V lookup: CDR1 SEHNR, CDR2 FQNEAQ (reference sequence). This CDR3 is CASSPGTGGFEPQHF. The CDR3, as DNA: TGTGCCAGCAGCCCCGGGACAGGGGGCTTTGAGCCCCAGCATTTT.

In its sample, this clone was seen a few times. The V gene is TRBV6-1, the J gene TRBJ1-1; 7 bases fit TRBD1. V lost 0 bases, J lost 5 bases, and 6 bases stayed unmatched. The CDR3 has 15 amino acids. The V gene's germline CDR1 is MNHNS and CDR2 SASEGT. The CDR3: CASSEAQGSRTEAFF. CDR3 in DNA: TGTGCCAGCAGTGAAGCACAGGGGAGTAGGACTGAAGCTTTCTTT.

The chain links TRBV7-9 to TRBJ2-5, with D perhaps TRBD2 (6 bases). The ends were cut back, 10 bases at V and 4 bases at J, with 16 bases in the middle. Germline CDR1 reads SEHNR; CDR2 reads FQNEAQ (reference sequence). This CDR3 region has 13 residues. The CDR3 region has the DNA TGTGCCATCACTGGAGGGGTCCCAGAGACCCAGTACTTC. Protein product: CAITGGVPETQYF.

This clone has a handful of counts. J is TRBJ2-1 and V is TRBV7-2; TRBD2 matches at 9 bases. Germline-derived CDR1 and CDR2 are SGHTA and FQGNSA. The CDR3 runs to 15 residues. J was trimmed by 6 bases and V by 1 base; bases with no gene match: 4. The CDR3: CASSLELLAGNEQFF. The CDR3 DNA reads TGTGCCAGCAGCTTAGAGTTACTAGCGGGCAATGAGCAGTTCTTC.

This chain uses TRBV28 with TRBJ2-5; 8 bases line up with TRBD1. Unmatched junction bases numbered 5, after V lost 3 bases and J lost 14 bases. This CDR3 is 11 amino acids long. Per germline, CDR1 MDHEN and CDR2 SYDVKM. CDR3 loop: CASSFRDRSYF. CDR3 bases: TGTGCCAGCAGTTTCCGGGACAGGAGTTACTTC.

The CDR3, as DNA: TGCGCCAGCAGCCGAGGGACAGGGAGTGGCGAAAACATTCAGTACTTC. Protein product: CASSRGTGSGENIQYF. V usage is TRBV5-1 and J usage is TRBJ2-4; TRBD1 aligns across 9 bases. The CDR3 totals 16 residues. Germline CDR1 reads SGHRS; CDR2 reads YFSETQ. The V segment lost 4 bases and the J segment 5 bases; nucleotides outside the gene matches: 10. Combining the CDR3 with reference TRBV5-1 and TRBJ2-4 gives the whole variable domain KAGVTQTPRYLIKTRGQQVTLSCSPISGHRSVSWYQQTPGQGLQFLFEYFSETQRNKGNFPGRFSGRQFSNSRSEMNVSTLELGDSALYLCASSRGTGSGENIQYFGAGTRLSVL.

Only a few counts were recorded for this clone. The chain combines TRBV19 with TRBJ2-4, with 7 bases aligning to TRBD2. This CDR3 spans 16 amino acids. After removal of 9 bases from V and 1 base from J, the junction contained 12 bases not matched to a gene. The germline CDR1 and CDR2 sequences are LNHDA and SQIVND (reference sequence). This chain's CDR3 is CASREVAGGAKNIQYF. The CDR3 region has the DNA TGTGCCAGCCGGGAGGTGGCCGGAGGTGCCAAAAACATTCAGTACTTC.

This clone was found a few times. This rearrangement joins TRBV14 to TRBJ2-1, with 9 bases lining up with TRBD1. The CDR3 covers 16 residues. V gave up 1 base and J gave up 4 bases; unmatched junction bases: 5. CDR1 is SGHDN and CDR2 is FVKESK in the germline V gene. The CDR3: CASSQGTGGSYNEQFF. CDR3 DNA sequence: TGTGCCAGCAGCCAAGGAACAGGGGGCTCATACAATGAGCAGTTCTTC.

The gene calls are TRBV27 and TRBJ2-2; TRBD1 agrees at 7 bases. V dropped 2 bases and J dropped 4; count of bases not matched to a gene: 4. Per the germline V gene, CDR1 is MNHEY and CDR2 is SMNVEV (reference sequence). The CDR3 covers 15 residues. The CDR3 reads CASSLRDRLTGELFF. DNA of the CDR3: TGTGCCAGCAGTTTAAGGGACAGACTCACCGGGGAGCTGTTTTTT.